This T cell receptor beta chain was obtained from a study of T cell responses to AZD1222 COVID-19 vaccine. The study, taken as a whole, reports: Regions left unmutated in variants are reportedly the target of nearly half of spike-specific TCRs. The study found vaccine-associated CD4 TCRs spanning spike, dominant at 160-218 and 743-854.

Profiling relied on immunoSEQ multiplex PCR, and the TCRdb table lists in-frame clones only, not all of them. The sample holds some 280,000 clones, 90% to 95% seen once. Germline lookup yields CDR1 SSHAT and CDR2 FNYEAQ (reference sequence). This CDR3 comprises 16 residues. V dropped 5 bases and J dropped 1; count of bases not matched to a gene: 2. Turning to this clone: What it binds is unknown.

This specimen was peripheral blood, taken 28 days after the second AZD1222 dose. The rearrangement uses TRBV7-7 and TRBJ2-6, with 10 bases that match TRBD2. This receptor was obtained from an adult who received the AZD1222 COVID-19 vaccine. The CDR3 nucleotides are TGTGCCAGCAGCCCGGGACTAGCGTCTGGGGCCAACGTCCTGACTTTC. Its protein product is CASSPGLASGANVLTF. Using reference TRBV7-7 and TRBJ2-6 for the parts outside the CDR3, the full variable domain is GAGVSQSPRYKVTKRGQDVTLRCDPISSHATLYWYQQALGQGPEFLTYFNYEAQPDKSGLPSDRFSAERPEGSISTLTIQRTEQRDSAMYRCASSPGLASGANVLTFGAGSRLTVL.